The rows below give T cell receptor beta chains drawn from one sample of a study of T-cell reconstitution after alpha-beta-depleted transplantation in children. From the PCR reads, TCRdb called clonotypes with MiXCR, one entry per CDR3 protein. There are around 200,000 distinct CDR3 sequences in the sample; about 11% occur only once, and 25% to 30% lies in the top ten. The sample here was PBMCs, taken before TCRalphabeta/CD19-depleted stem cell transplant. All receptors derive from a child in the first two years of life with acute myeloid leukemia, due to receive a stem cell transplant. The CDR3 runs from the conserved cysteine through the conserved F or W. Clone size is given for some rows only: seen once, a few or many times, or a class if the clone is expanded.

TRBV11-2	TRBJ2-1	.	CASSPVGGNEQFF
TRBV5-1	TRBJ1-1	many	CASRMGDAGEVAFF
TRBV4-1	TRBJ2-5	many	CASSQDGWVTQETQYF
TRBV6-1	TRBJ1-2	many	CASSEGDSRFLGYTF
TRBV20-1	TRBJ1-5	many	CSARSGPNQPQHF
TRBV11-2	TRBJ2-4	many	CASSLDLGQGAAF
TRBV28	TRBJ2-7	few	CASAAGRGEQYF
TRBV20-1	TRBJ2-1	many	CSARPGGVLYNEQFF
TRBV6-1	TRBJ2-1	few	CASRPGAERGGILF
TRBV12-3/TRBV12-4	TRBJ2-7	many	CASSLSDRPYEQYF
TRBV11-3	TRBJ2-4	many	CASSSRDARRNIQYF
TRBV20-1	TRBJ1-1	many	CSATGDRGNTEAFF
TRBV28	TRBJ1-4	many	CASSFRFPGRTGAGEKLFF
TRBV9	TRBJ2-3	many	CASSSDHTDTQYF
TRBV7-2	TRBJ2-7	many	CASSLAARQGVQYF
TRBV20-1	TRBJ1-1	many	CSARKPLGGRVTEAFF
TRBV5-1	TRBJ2-2	many	CASSWGASDTGELFF
TRBV5-4	TRBJ2-7	many	CASSLMPSGTYEQYF
TRBV5-1	TRBJ1-5	many	CASSLVGDRNQPQHF
TRBV28	TRBJ1-4	many	CASSSEGGLEKLFF
TRBV5-5	TRBJ2-3	many	CASSPLHRSSTDTQYF
TRBV28	TRBJ1-6	many	CASSLYRGRGPLHF
TRBV30	TRBJ1-1	many	CAWSWWGQGNTEAFF
TRBV20-1	TRBJ2-1	many	CSARQGRDEQFF
TRBV19	TRBJ2-1	.	CASSTTYEQFF
TRBV6-5	TRBJ1-1	many	CASSYFQSGSTEAFF
TRBV4-2	TRBJ2-7	.	CASSRGGVAGTYEQYF